This T cell receptor beta chain was sequenced in a study of post-analysis software for immune sequencing data. Study information: Several disease courses (relapsing-remitting, secondary progressive and progressive-relapsing) of multiple sclerosis were included.

Study outcomes and limitations: For normalized Chao1 diversity, multiple sclerosis patients scored significantly lower than controls did. With TRBV5-6, TRBV5-1 and TRBV20-1 included, about five TRBV segments were more frequent in patients than in controls.

Regarding this clonotype: What it binds is unknown.

After removal of 6 bases from V and 0 bases from J, the junction contained 7 bases not matched to a gene. The CDR3 covers 15 residues. Germline V gene sequence: CDR1 MDHEN, CDR2 SYDVKM. Every TCR beta cDNA library bore unique molecular identifiers. TCRdb recomputed calls from the PCR reads with MiXCR, one row per CDR3 protein. The sample has some 800,000 distinct CDR3 sequences; more than 45% are singletons. The V and J genes are TRBV28 and TRBJ2-7; 8 nucleotides line up with TRBD1. The sequenced material came from blood. The TCR originated in a girl between 10 and 17 years old with multiple sclerosis. The CDR3 loop is CASRKQGGFSYEQYF. CDR3 sequence (DNA): TGTGCCAGCAGGAAACAGGGGGGCTTCTCCTACGAGCAGTACTTC.